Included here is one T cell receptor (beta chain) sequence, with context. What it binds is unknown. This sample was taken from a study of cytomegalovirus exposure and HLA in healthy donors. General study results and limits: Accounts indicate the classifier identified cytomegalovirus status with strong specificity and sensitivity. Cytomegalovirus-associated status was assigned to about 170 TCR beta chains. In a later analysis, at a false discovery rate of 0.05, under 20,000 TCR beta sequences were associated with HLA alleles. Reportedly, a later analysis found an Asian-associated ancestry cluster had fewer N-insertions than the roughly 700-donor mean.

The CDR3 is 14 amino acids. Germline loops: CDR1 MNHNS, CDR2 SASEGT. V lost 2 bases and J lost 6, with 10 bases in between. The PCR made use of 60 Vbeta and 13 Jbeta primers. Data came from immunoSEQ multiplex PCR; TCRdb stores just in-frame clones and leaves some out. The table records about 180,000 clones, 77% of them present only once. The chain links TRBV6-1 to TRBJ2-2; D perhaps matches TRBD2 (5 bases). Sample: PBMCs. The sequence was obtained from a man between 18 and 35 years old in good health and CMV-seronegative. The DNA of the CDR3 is TGTGCCAGCAGTGAAAAGCTGGAGGCCGGGGAGCTGTTTTTT. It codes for CASSEKLEAGELFF.